This TCR beta chain derives from a study of blood T cell repertoires in COVID-19 (TCRdb year 2020). Study-level background: Samples covering the acute and convalescent phases of COVID-19 were provided by collaborators in the United States, Italy and Spain. The prospective study material was composed of cDNA or gDNA derived from T cells, B-cell-depleted T cells, or PBMCs. The dataset comprised deeply sampled blood TCRbeta repertoires from subjects exposed to, actively infected with, or recovered from COVID-19. A freely available public database, intended as a resource for researchers studying the immune response to SARS-CoV-2, is where the repertoires were released. The samples were drawn from the first 160 participants of the ongoing ImmuneRACE study and from 1,254 subjects provided by 6 global collaborators. Sample metadata almost always included a de-identified subject ID, COVID-19 status, age in years and sex. Where available, HLA class I and class II types were taken from metadata supplied by the sample provider and were not determined by assay-based typing.

Of note for this clone: Its target antigen remains unknown. No base-level quality is on record; no much larger clone is a single base apart.

General findings and caveats noted by the study authors: The amount of clinical and demographic metadata varied by source and participant and was provided uncurated.

The germline V gene provides CDR1 SGHTA and CDR2 FQGNSA. The cysteine opens and the phenylalanine closes a CDR3 of 16 amino acids. Kept here is only the CDR3 DNA, which spans 48 bases and is read in frame from base 1. V ends up 3 bases short and J 4 bases short, with an unmatched junction base count of 3. Enrolling through a virtual design, the prospective study's participants ranged in age from roughly 18 to 90 years and lived across 24 United States geographic areas. To assign participants to cohorts, the prospective study relied on clinical history that participants themselves reported in a screening survey and a study questionnaire. Recovered participants in ImmuneRACE Cohort 3 were defined as having two consecutive negative NP/OP PCR tests, clearance from a healthcare professional, or resolution of symptoms. In the prospective study, whole blood, serum and a nasopharyngeal or oropharyngeal swab were collected from each participant by mobile phlebotomists. Over a 2-month period, participants in the prospective study had the option of providing additional blood draws and questionnaires. Blood samples from the prospective study were shipped frozen or at room temperature prior to DNA extraction.

TCRbeta CDR3 regions were amplified from genomic DNA by means of the immunoSEQ Assay, a bias-controlled multiplex PCR. The original pipeline was this. The number of nucleated cells in each sample was estimated by amplification of reference gene primers within the assay. To quantify the absolute abundance of each unique TCRbeta CDR3 rearrangement, sequence reads were collapsed and filtered. For each sample, productive Simpson clonality was calculated by taking the square root of Simpson's diversity index across productive rearrangements. The immuneACCESS repertoire file appears here via TCRdb, limited to in-frame rearrangements. These files lack a portion of the clones; in checked studies, under half of the deficit traces to unresolved V genes, and the cause of the others is not known. V and J calls and clone size are those listed in that table; D and trimming were worked out from the DNA. Across this sample there are about 290,000 clones, with 89% seen only once. The ten biggest clones cover about 1.7% of the sample.

Sequencing used PBMCs or T cells enriched from blood (not recorded which). The rearrangement combines TRBV7-2 with TRBJ2-3, and 14 bases in between align with TRBD2. The clonotype originates from a middle-aged woman who had recovered from COVID-19. The sequenced DNA is TGTGCCAGCAGCTTGCCGGGACTAGCGGGGGCAGATACGCAGTATTTT. Its protein product is CASSLPGLAGADTQYF.